The 3 T cell receptor beta chains given below trace back to one sample, sequenced in a study of beta chain features in type 1 diabetes. What was sequenced were expressed TCRB transcripts, since all of the isolated RNA had been reverse transcribed. Sequenced by immunoSEQ multiplex PCR; TCRdb stores in-frame clones only, minus some. The data contain hundreds of thousands of clones, around 30% of them seen just once; the ten biggest clones take up roughly 0.06%. Sequenced sample: naive CD4+ T cells from blood. The receptors shown here come from a man aged 18 to 30 in good health.

This clone was observed a few times. J is TRBJ2-7 and V is TRBV30; weak D call: TRBD2 (6 bases). Deletions cut 3 bases from V and 0 bases from J, with 15 bases between. The germline gives CDR1 GTSNPN, CDR2 SVGIG (reference sequence). The CDR3 contains 15 residues. The CDR3 DNA follows: TGTGCCTGGAGCCGTCTAGCGAGTTACTCCTACGAGCAGTACTTC. Translating gives CAWSRLASYSYEQYF.

The rearrangement uses TRBV15 and TRBJ1-5; TRBD1 matches at 11 bases. The CDR3 consists of 14 residues. The trim removed 8 bases at V and 3 bases at J, leaving 3 bases unmatched. Germline V CDR1 and CDR2: LNHNV, YYDKDF (reference sequence). CDR3 sequence reads: CATRTGGFNQPQHF. CDR3 DNA: TGTGCCACCCGGACAGGGGGCTTCAATCAGCCCCAGCATTTT.

This clone was counted only a few times. The chain uses TRBV5-4 and TRBJ1-2, with D tentatively TRBD1 (6 bases). The CDR3 is 14 residues long. Germline lookup yields CDR1 SGHNT and CDR2 YYREEE (reference sequence). Trimming removed 2 bases at V and 2 bases at J, with 10 bases between. In DNA form, the CDR3 reads TGTGCCAGCAGCTTCCTACAGGGCAACTATGGCTACACCTTC. The encoded protein is CASSFLQGNYGYTF.